Given below is one TCR beta chain in context. Its antigen has not been determined. No much larger clonotype is one base removed from it; base qualities were not supplied. The time point label corresponds to: sample taken at primary tumor resection. Samples were obtained from approximately 72 patients with early-stage, untreated non-small cell lung cancer from the lung TRACERx cohort. Whole RNA extracted from tumor and nontumor lung tissue, or from cryopreserved PBMC samples, was used for TCR sequencing without cell sorting. Only patients with enough RNA available from two or more tumor regions were chosen for TCR sequencing. Before selection, tumor and adjacent nontumor lung specimens were reviewed by a lung pathologist. These data originate in a study of spatial heterogeneity in lung cancer (dated by TCRdb to the late 2010s). Some background on the complete study: More beta-chain than alpha-chain transcripts were consistently detected, likely reflecting higher beta-chain transcript abundance. In the raw uncorrected reads, each unique combination of TCR and UMI appeared more than ten times on average. Both alpha and beta chains were TCR-sequenced in around 230 tumor regions, fewer than 80 matched nontumor lung samples and 56 PBMC samples obtained at surgery. TCR repertoire features were related to nonsynonymous mutation counts determined by whole-exome sequencing of tumor tissue. In non-small cell lung cancer, the study quantitatively compared TCR alpha and beta repertoires across several tumor regions, matched nontumor lung, and blood. In tumor regions, TCR transcript counts showed a strong correlation with a T cell transcriptional module score from matched bulk RNA-seq.

Receptor amplification or capture employed 5' RACE. The reads were generated on a NextSeq 500. In the TCR library protocol, a unique molecular identifier was attached to each TCR cDNA molecule so that PCR and sequencing errors could be corrected. For the original study's pipeline: TCR identification, UMI-based error correction and CDR3 extraction were all carried out with Decombinator tools. Expanded TCRs were defined as those above a frequency of 2 per 1,000, corresponding to the top 1% of the tumor frequency distribution. Expanded tumor TCRs were classed as regional if statistically deemed absent (corrected P<0.05) from at least one tumor region, otherwise ubiquitous. Each repertoire was subsampled 100 times to 5,000 TCRs, after which Renyi diversity was computed with the R vegan package. CDR3 similarity networks were built from amino acid triplet string-kernel similarity, with CDR3s being connected when pairwise similarity was above 0.82. Through fastp at Q25 and MiXCR, TCRdb rebuilt clones from the public reads, retaining in-frame beta chains. CDR3 protein duplicates are merged, each entry listing the most common genes and DNA. These V and J calls rely on TCRdb rather than the paper's analysis. The sample yields 20,000 to 30,000 distinct CDR3 sequences; roughly 9% were counted once. The top ten clonotypes cover around 7% of the sample.

Ends trimmed: V by 3 bases, J by 4 bases; bases unmatched to a gene: 2. Reading from cysteine to phenylalanine, the CDR3 counts 14 amino acids. Left in the record is the CDR3 DNA by itself, 42 bases read in frame from the first base. CDR1 and CDR2 were assigned from the germline V gene (reference sequence) as DFQATT and SNEGSKA. The full study reports these points: TCR-seq was estimated to cover only approximately 6.3% of tumor T cells for alpha chains and approximately 12% for beta chains. The tumor nonsynonymous mutation count correlated with the number of expanded alpha and beta TCRs within the tumor. The count of ubiquitous expanded TCRs correlated with the count of ubiquitous nonsynonymous mutations, and the count of regional expanded TCRs correlated with the count of regional nonsynonymous mutations. Confirming at a functional level the hypothesis that regional TCRs recognize regional mutations was considered to require additional single-cell paired TCR alpha and beta sequencing.

The chain is encoded by TRBV20-1 joined to TRBJ2-5; the junction holds 13 bases that match TRBD2. The sample consisted of lung tumor tissue, taken at surgery. This TCR derives from a male donor with early-stage non-small cell lung cancer. The base sequence is TGCAGTGCTAGGACTAGCGGGAGGCGAGAGACCCAGTACTTC. This yields the protein CSARTSGRRETQYF.